The next 29 T cell receptor beta chains were all read from a single sample in a study of PD-1 blockade in classical Hodgkin lymphoma. Every one of the patients relapsed after autologous stem cell transplantation (brentuximab vedotin exposure was variable). Assay used: immunoSEQ multiplex PCR; TCRdb lists only in-frame clones, some missing. The repertoire includes 25,000 or so clones, approximately 67% of them detected once, and approximately 12% sits in the top ten. The sequenced sample was peripheral blood mononuclear cells (PBMCs), obtained before the second cycle of nivolumab. These receptors all come from a human donor with classical Hodgkin lymphoma.

By sample share, this clone is medium-sized. The rearrangement joins TRBV9 to TRBJ2-7, with 9 bases aligning to TRBD1. The CDR3 length is 15 residues. The V segment lost 3 bases and the J segment 2 bases; nucleotides outside the gene matches: 6. CDR1 and CDR2 from the germline V gene are SGDLS and YYNGEE. This CDR3 reads CASSAQGDRAYEQYF. CDR3 sequence (DNA): TGTGCCAGCAGCGCTCAAGGGGACAGGGCCTACGAGCAGTACTTC.

This clone was recorded a few times. The V and J genes are TRBV29-1 and TRBJ1-1; D may be TRBD1 (5 bases). Germline V gene sequence: CDR1 SQVTM, CDR2 ANQGSEA. CDR3 size: 12 residues. V was trimmed by 3 bases and J by 3 bases, leaving 8 bases between them. The CDR3 coding sequence is TGCAGCGTTGAGACAGACTACACTGAAGCTTTCTTT. It codes for CSVETDYTEAFF. The whole variable domain, remainder taken from reference TRBV29-1 and TRBJ1-1, is SAVISQKPSRDICQRGTSLTIQCQVDSQVTMMFWYRQQPGQSLTLIATANQGSEATYESGFVIDKFPISRPNLTFSTLTVSNMSPEDSSIYLCSVETDYTEAFFGQGTRLTVV.

CDR3 in amino acids: CSVRRDYEQYF. CDR3 sequence (DNA): TGCAGCGTTCGAAGGGACTACGAGCAGTACTTC. The genes are TRBV29-1 and TRBJ2-5; no clear D. The J call may not be correct, given that the DNA end is closer to TRBJ2-7. This CDR3 is built from 11 residues. The V gene's germline CDR1 is SQVTM and CDR2 ANQGSEA.

The chain employs TRBV11-2 and TRBJ2-1; no definite D call. With 5 bases removed from V and 0 bases from J, the gap between germline ends came to 8 bases. The CDR3 consists of 14 residues. The germline gives CDR1 SGHAT, CDR2 FQNNGV. CDR3 in amino acids: CASSPASSYNEQFF. The CDR3 nucleotides read TGTGCCAGCAGCCCCGCCTCCTCCTACAATGAGCAGTTCTTC. The full variable domain, with the rest looked up from reference TRBV11-2 and TRBJ2-1, is EAGVAQSPRYKIIEKRQSVAFWCNPISGHATLYWYQQILGQGPKLLIQFQNNGVVDDSQLPKDRFSAERLKGVDSTLKIQPAKLEDSAVYLCASSPASSYNEQFFGPGTRLTVL.

This clone was counted a few times. The genes are TRBV30 and TRBJ2-3; D unresolved. The CDR3 loop spans 11 amino acids. Germline CDR1 and CDR2: GTSNPN and SVGIG (reference sequence). The V gene lost 5 bases and the J gene lost 6 bases, with 9 bases spanning the gap. The CDR3 loop is CAWEVFDTQYF. CDR3 DNA: TGTGCCTGGGAGGTTTTCGATACGCAGTATTTT.

This clone has more than one count but fewer than ten. The rearrangement joins TRBV6-5 to TRBJ1-1; 10 bases align to TRBD1. CDR1 is MNHEY and CDR2 is SVGAGI in the germline V gene. CDR3 size: 14 residues. V was clipped by 5 bases and J by 5 bases; unmatched bases: 5. This CDR3 is CASSRTGGETEAFF. In DNA form, the CDR3 reads TGTGCCAGCAGTAGGACAGGGGGAGAGACTGAAGCTTTCTTT.

The chain has TRBV7-2 and TRBJ2-1; D is uncertain. V lost 2 bases, J lost 0 bases, and 11 bases lay in between. The CDR3 runs to 16 residues. CDR1 is SGHTA and CDR2 is FQGNSA in the germline V gene. DNA of the CDR3: TGTGCCAGCAGCTTAAGGAAATCAAGCTCCTACAATGAGCAGTTCTTC. It codes for CASSLRKSSSYNEQFF.

This clone was detected a few times. This chain uses TRBV28 with TRBJ1-2; possible D gene TRBD1, 6 bases. V lost 10 bases and J lost 3, with 15 bases in between. Germline loops: CDR1 MDHEN, CDR2 SYDVKM. The CDR3 is made up of 13 amino acids. CDR3 sequence (DNA): TGTGCCACTGGGGGGGGACACTACTATGGCTACACCTTC. As protein: CATGGGHYYGYTF.

The J gene is TRBJ1-1, the V gene TRBV5-4, with 8 bases matching TRBD1. The CDR3 has 14 residues. Germline loops: CDR1 SGHNT, CDR2 YYREEE (reference sequence). With 0 bases clipped from V and 4 bases from J, the junction kept 2 bases outside the gene matches. The CDR3 loop is CASSLGQGRTEAFF. CDR3 DNA sequence: TGTGCCAGCAGCTTGGGACAGGGGCGCACTGAAGCTTTCTTT.

J is TRBJ1-5 and V is TRBV5-1, with D unclear. V was pared by 0 bases and J by 2 bases, with 9 bases between. Germline CDR1 is SGHRS and CDR2 is YFSETQ. The CDR3 covers 15 residues. CDR3 in amino acids: CASSLVPNGNQPQHF. For the CDR3, the DNA is TGCGCCAGCAGCTTGGTACCAAATGGCAATCAGCCCCAGCATTTT.

The V and J genes are TRBV5-1 and TRBJ2-2; 11 bases are shared with TRBD1. The CDR3 runs 16 residues. J gave up 6 bases and V 4 bases, and 8 bases lay outside the gene matches. Germline V gene lookup returns CDR1 SGHRS and CDR2 YFSETQ. As DNA, the CDR3 is TGCGCCAGCAGCAGGCGGGGACAGGGGGGATCCGGGGAGCTGTTTTTT. This sequence encodes CASSRRGQGGSGELFF.

The V call is TRBV9, the J call TRBJ2-3; 8 bases match TRBD2. The J segment lost 7 bases and the V segment lost 2 bases, leaving 15 bases of the junction unmatched. The CDR3 length is 17 residues. In germline, CDR1 is SGDLS, CDR2 YYNGEE. In DNA form, the CDR3 reads TGTGCCAGCAGCGTGGGAGGGGGTAGCGGGGAGTTAAATACGCAGTATTTT. Protein product: CASSVGGGSGELNTQYF.

This chain connects TRBV6-5 to TRBJ1-1; D gene uncertain. CDR1 and CDR2 (germline): MNHEY, SVGAGI. This CDR3 contains 14 residues. Trimming pared 1 base from V and 1 base from J, leaving 7 bases between. The CDR3 loop is CASSYFAGNTEAFF. The CDR3 nucleotides read TGTGCCAGCAGTTACTTCGCTGGGAACACTGAAGCTTTCTTT.

The rearrangement joins TRBV18 to TRBJ2-1, with D possibly being TRBD1 or TRBD2 (5 bases each). There are 12 residues in the CDR3. V lost 8 bases, J lost 6 bases, and 11 bases lay in between. CDR1 and CDR2 from the germline V gene are KGHSH and LQKENI. CDR3 coding DNA: TGTGCCAGCCGGGACCTGGTCAATGAGCAGTTCTTC. Encoded protein: CASRDLVNEQFF.

This clone rates as large (0.1 to 1%). The chain employs TRBV5-6 and TRBJ1-2; D is unclear. Germline V gene data show CDR1 as SGHDT and CDR2 as YYEEEE. The V end was cut by 0 bases, the J end by 6 bases, with 15 bases between. CDR3 length: 15 residues. The CDR3 DNA sequence: TGTGCCAGCAGCTTGGATGCGCGTCAACACAATGGCTACACCTTC. This gives the protein CASSLDARQHNGYTF.

The V gene is TRBV6-5, the J gene TRBJ1-4; D is ambiguous. Looked up from germline, CDR1 is MNHEY and CDR2 is SVGAGI. The CDR3 has 12 residues. Trimming pared 10 bases from V and 5 bases from J, leaving 11 bases between. The CDR3 DNA sequence: TGTGCCACCCGAAGTTACAATGAAAAACTGTTTTTT. This translates into CATRSYNEKLFF.

V usage is TRBV7-2 and J usage is TRBJ2-2; possibly TRBD1 or TRBD2 for D (5 bases each). Per the germline V gene, CDR1 is SGHTA and CDR2 is FQGNSA. This CDR3 comprises 13 residues. V was trimmed by 6 bases and J by 5 bases, leaving 10 bases between them. The CDR3 region is CASRTEGTGELFF. The CDR3 coding sequence is TGTGCCAGCAGGACCGAGGGGACCGGGGAGCTGTTTTTT.

This clone was detected only a few times. J is TRBJ1-5 and V is TRBV18; D perhaps matches TRBD1 (5 bases). Germline CDR1 and CDR2: KGHSH and LQKENI. The V gene lost 8 bases and the J gene lost 6 bases, with 23 bases spanning the gap. This CDR3 has 16 residues. The CDR3 nucleotides read TGTGCCAGCCCCTCACCGGGGGTATTCGTACGTCAGCCCCAGCATTTT. This encodes CASPSPGVFVRQPQHF.

This clone was seen a handful of times. V is TRBV9 and J is TRBJ1-2; D unresolved. The CDR3 is 13 residues long. Trimming left V 0 bases short and J 4 bases short, with 7 bases between. Germline-derived CDR1 and CDR2 are SGDLS and YYNGEE. DNA of the CDR3: TGTGCCAGCAGCGTAGAGCTGGGCTATGGCTACACCTTC. Translation: CASSVELGYGYTF.

The CDR3 DNA is TGTGCCAGCAGCTACGCTTTGAAGCAGACCCAGTACTTC. Translated: CASSYALKQTQYF. V is TRBV7-2 and J is TRBJ2-5; D not certain. Germline V gene data show CDR1 as SGHTA and CDR2 as FQGNSA. The CDR3 covers 13 residues. V lost 4 bases, J lost 6 bases, and 12 bases lay in between.

The V and J genes are TRBV4-3 and TRBJ1-2; a possible D gene is TRBD1 (6 bases). The CDR3 extends over 17 amino acids. V gave up 1 base and J gave up 2 bases, with 17 bases separating them. CDR1 is LGHNA, CDR2 YSLEER, per germline. CDR3 bases: TGCGCCAGCAGCCAAGCGGGGGGCAGCCTAGGGAACTATGGCTACACCTTC. Translating gives CASSQAGGSLGNYGYTF.

This rearrangement joins TRBV14 to TRBJ2-7, with TRBD1 as a possible D gene (5 bases). This CDR3 region has 14 residues. Trimming pared 4 bases from V and 0 bases from J, leaving 10 bases between. From germline, CDR1 is SGHDN and CDR2 FVKESK. The CDR3 sequence is CASSLHRSSYEQYF. The CDR3 coding sequence is TGTGCCAGCAGCCTGCACAGGAGCTCCTACGAGCAGTACTTC.

The rearrangement joins TRBV13 to TRBJ2-7; D possibly uses TRBD1 or TRBD2 (5 bases each). Germline-derived CDR1 and CDR2 are PRHDT and FYEKMQ (reference sequence). V lost 5 bases, J lost 2 bases, and 10 bases lay in between. The CDR3 spans 13 residues. The chain's CDR3 is CASSEGLAYEQYF. In nucleotides, the CDR3 is TGTGCCAGCAGCGAGGGGTTAGCCTACGAGCAGTACTTC.

This rearrangement joins TRBV4-3 to TRBJ2-7; 11 nucleotides align to TRBD2. J gave up 6 bases and V 6 bases, and 13 bases lay outside the gene matches. The CDR3 totals 16 residues. The germline CDR1 and CDR2 sequences are LGHNA and YSLEER. CDR3 sequence: CASRNEPGLAASEQYF. The CDR3 DNA follows: TGCGCCAGCAGAAACGAACCGGGACTAGCGGCCTCCGAGCAGTACTTC.

The rearrangement uses TRBV18 and TRBJ2-7, with D hard to call. With 5 bases removed from V and 2 bases from J, the gap between germline ends came to 10 bases. CDR1 is KGHSH and CDR2 is LQKENI in the germline V gene. This CDR3 has 13 amino acids. The CDR3 loop reads CASSSLRAYEQYF. The CDR3 nucleotides are TGTGCCAGCTCATCACTTAGGGCCTACGAGCAGTACTTC.

Only a few counts were recorded for this clone. This chain links TRBV27 with TRBJ2-2; D unclear. V was shortened by 2 bases and J by 8 bases, with 6 bases between the two germline ends. The CDR3 totals 12 residues. Germline V gene lookup returns CDR1 MNHEY and CDR2 SMNVEV (reference sequence). DNA for the CDR3: TGTGCCAGCAGTTTAAAGTTGGGGGAGCTGTTTTTT. This encodes CASSLKLGELFF.

The chain joins TRBV7-2 to TRBJ2-7; unclear D gene. The CDR3 contains 11 residues. Trimming left V 3 bases short and J 5 bases short, with 5 bases between. Germline V gene data show CDR1 as SGHTA and CDR2 as FQGNSA. CDR3 protein: CASSFAHEQYF. The CDR3 nucleotides read TGTGCCAGCAGCTTCGCTCACGAGCAGTACTTC.

The chain is built from TRBV7-3 and TRBJ2-5; D is undetermined. The germline CDR1 and CDR2 sequences are SGHTA and FQGTGA. This CDR3 spans 15 amino acids. Trimming removed 4 bases from V and 1 base from J, with 13 bases in between. Here the CDR3 reads CASSSWALGQETQYF. CDR3 DNA sequence: TGTGCCAGCAGCTCTTGGGCCTTGGGCCAAGAGACCCAGTACTTC.

The V and J genes are TRBV7-2 and TRBJ1-1; D ambiguous. This CDR3 contains 15 residues. Trimming took off 5 bases at V and 7 bases at J, with 20 bases between the two ends. Germline-derived CDR1 and CDR2 are SGHTA and FQGNSA. The CDR3 spells CASSLHPWMSIEAFF. The CDR3, as DNA: TGTGCCAGCAGCCTACACCCATGGATGAGTATTGAAGCTTTCTTT.